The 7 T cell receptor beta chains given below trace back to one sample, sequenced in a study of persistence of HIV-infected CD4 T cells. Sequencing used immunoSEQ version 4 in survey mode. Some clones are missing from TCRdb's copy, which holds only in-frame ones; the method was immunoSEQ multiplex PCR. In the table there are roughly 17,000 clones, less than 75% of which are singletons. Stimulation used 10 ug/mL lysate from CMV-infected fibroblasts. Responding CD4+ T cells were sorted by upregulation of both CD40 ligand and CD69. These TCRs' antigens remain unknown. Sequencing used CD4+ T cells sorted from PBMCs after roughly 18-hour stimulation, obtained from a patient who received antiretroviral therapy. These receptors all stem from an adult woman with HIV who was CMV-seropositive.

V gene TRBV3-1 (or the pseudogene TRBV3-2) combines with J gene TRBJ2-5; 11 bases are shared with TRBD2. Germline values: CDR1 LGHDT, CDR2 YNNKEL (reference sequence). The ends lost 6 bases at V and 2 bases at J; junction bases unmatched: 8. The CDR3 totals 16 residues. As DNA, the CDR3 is TGTGCCAGCAGTGGGGGGACTAGCGGAGTACAAGAGACCCAGTACTTC. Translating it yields CASSGGTSGVQETQYF.

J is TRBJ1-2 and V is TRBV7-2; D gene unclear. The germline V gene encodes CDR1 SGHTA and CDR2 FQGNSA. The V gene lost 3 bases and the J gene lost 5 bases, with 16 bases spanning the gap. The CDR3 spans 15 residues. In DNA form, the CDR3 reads TGTGCCAGCAGCTTTACTCCTAACCCCGGGTATGGCTACACCTTC. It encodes CASSFTPNPGYGYTF.

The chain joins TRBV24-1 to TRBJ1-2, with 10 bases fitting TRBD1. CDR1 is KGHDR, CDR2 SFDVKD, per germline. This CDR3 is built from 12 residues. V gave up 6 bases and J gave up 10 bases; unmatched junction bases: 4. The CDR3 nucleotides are TGTGCCACCAGTCGGGACAGGGGAATCTACACCTTC. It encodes CATSRDRGIYTF.

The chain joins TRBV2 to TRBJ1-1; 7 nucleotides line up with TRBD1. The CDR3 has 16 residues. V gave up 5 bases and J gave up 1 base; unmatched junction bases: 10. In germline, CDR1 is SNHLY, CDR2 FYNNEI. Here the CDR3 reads CASSITPGQRNTEAFF. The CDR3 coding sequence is TGTGCCAGCAGTATAACCCCGGGACAGAGGAACACTGAAGCTTTCTTT.

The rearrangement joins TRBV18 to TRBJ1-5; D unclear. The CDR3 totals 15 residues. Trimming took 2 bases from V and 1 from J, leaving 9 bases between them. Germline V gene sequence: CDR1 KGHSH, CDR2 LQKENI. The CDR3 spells CASSPEAGSNQPQHF. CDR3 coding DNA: TGTGCCAGCTCACCAGAGGCGGGGAGCAATCAGCCCCAGCATTTT.

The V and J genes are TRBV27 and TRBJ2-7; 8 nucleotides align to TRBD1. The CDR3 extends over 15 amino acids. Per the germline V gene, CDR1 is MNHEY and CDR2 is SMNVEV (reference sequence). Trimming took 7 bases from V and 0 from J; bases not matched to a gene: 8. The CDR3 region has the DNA TGTGCCAGCACCCTACAGGGGGACGGCTCCTACGAGCAGTACTTC. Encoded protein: CASTLQGDGSYEQYF.

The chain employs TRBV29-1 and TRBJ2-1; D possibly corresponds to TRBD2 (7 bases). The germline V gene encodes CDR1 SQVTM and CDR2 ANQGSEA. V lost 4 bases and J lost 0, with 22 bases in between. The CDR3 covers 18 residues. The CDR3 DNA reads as TGCAGCGTTGGAGGGGCGGGCGGGGGCCACAGCTCCTACAATGAGCAGTTCTTC. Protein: CSVGGAGGGHSSYNEQFF.